A selection of T cell receptor beta chains follows, all from one sample in a study of CXCR3-negative and CXCR3-positive naive CD8 T cells. From the 5' RACE reads, TCRdb lists one entry per CDR3 protein and no DNA. This sample lists about 63,000 distinct CDR3 sequences; its ten largest clones have around 5%. Sequencing used naive CXCR3+ CD8+ T cells from blood. The origin of the receptors is a human donor in good health. Some clones in this sample may be carry-over from other donors' samples. CDR3s include the opening cysteine and the closing phenylalanine or tryptophan. Some rows have no size entry. The others give once, few or many, or a class for an expanded clone.

CDR3aa: CASIPTRGDTQYF
j_gene: TRBJ2-3
v_gene: TRBV3-1
abundance: -

CDR3aa: CASRDLVLPATQYF
j_gene: TRBJ2-5
v_gene: TRBV27
abundance: -

CDR3aa: CASSYSDDSNEQYF
j_gene: TRBJ2-7
v_gene: TRBV6-2/TRBV6-3
abundance: -

CDR3aa: CSVPSPNTEAFF
j_gene: TRBJ1-1
v_gene: TRBV29-1
abundance: -

CDR3aa: CSEPGQGTGELFF
j_gene: TRBJ2-2
v_gene: TRBV20-1
abundance: -

CDR3aa: CSVLREGGEQYF
j_gene: TRBJ2-7
v_gene: TRBV29-1
abundance: -

CDR3aa: CASSLPVSGNTIYF
j_gene: TRBJ1-3
v_gene: TRBV7-9
abundance: -

CDR3aa: CSVEAGGINEQFF
j_gene: TRBJ2-1
v_gene: TRBV29-1
abundance: -

CDR3aa: CASSPKTKTRVNGTDTQYF
j_gene: TRBJ2-3
v_gene: TRBV7-3
abundance: -

CDR3aa: CASSQGTGGLSDEQFF
j_gene: TRBJ2-1
v_gene: TRBV3-1
abundance: -

CDR3aa: CASSFLGTSGGAVLDTQYF
j_gene: TRBJ2-3
v_gene: TRBV7-9
abundance: -

CDR3aa: CASSSFVGDIQYF
j_gene: TRBJ2-4
v_gene: TRBV28
abundance: -

CDR3aa: CASSDEPGVGYNEQFF
j_gene: TRBJ2-1
v_gene: TRBV6-4
abundance: -

CDR3aa: CASSPRVYGANVLTF
j_gene: TRBJ2-6
v_gene: TRBV28
abundance: -

CDR3aa: CASDSPNYNEQFF
j_gene: TRBJ2-1
v_gene: TRBV30
abundance: -

CDR3aa: CASSLSPRQTYEQYF
j_gene: TRBJ2-7
v_gene: TRBV12-3/TRBV12-4
abundance: -

CDR3aa: CASSTPVRDQQFF
j_gene: TRBJ2-1
v_gene: TRBV6-5
abundance: -

CDR3aa: CAMGTVSTDTQYF
j_gene: TRBJ2-3
v_gene: TRBV10-3
abundance: -

CDR3aa: CASSLEQYGGELFF
j_gene: TRBJ2-2
v_gene: TRBV5-1
abundance: -

CDR3aa: CATEAGHGNEQFF
j_gene: TRBJ2-1
v_gene: TRBV19
abundance: medium-sized

CDR3aa: CASSPGWDRATGELFF
j_gene: TRBJ2-2
v_gene: TRBV5-4
abundance: -

CDR3aa: CASSLAREEGQPQHF
j_gene: TRBJ1-5
v_gene: TRBV7-9
abundance: -

CDR3aa: CASSWTSGGAFGEQYF
j_gene: TRBJ2-7
v_gene: TRBV28
abundance: -

CDR3aa: CSAPKGNTEAFF
j_gene: TRBJ1-1
v_gene: TRBV29-1
abundance: -

CDR3aa: CASSSPSNEQFF
j_gene: TRBJ2-1
v_gene: TRBV5-1
abundance: -

CDR3aa: CASSLAALAGVPNTGELFF
j_gene: TRBJ2-2
v_gene: TRBV5-4
abundance: -

CDR3aa: CASSYSNSGGATNTGELFF
j_gene: TRBJ2-2
v_gene: TRBV6-5
abundance: -

CDR3aa: CASSGDRGSNQPQHF
j_gene: TRBJ1-5
v_gene: TRBV6-1
abundance: -

CDR3aa: CASSLVGTVSGEQYF
j_gene: TRBJ2-7
v_gene: TRBV5-6
abundance: -

CDR3aa: CASSLIGDEQFF
j_gene: TRBJ2-1
v_gene: TRBV7-9
abundance: -

CDR3aa: CSARDGSSSYGYTF
j_gene: TRBJ1-2
v_gene: TRBV20-1
abundance: -

CDR3aa: CSVELDREGYTF
j_gene: TRBJ1-2
v_gene: TRBV29-1
abundance: -

CDR3aa: CASSQKGGRDVPYEQYF
j_gene: TRBJ2-7
v_gene: TRBV4-1
abundance: -

CDR3aa: CSVYGGGRLQETQYF
j_gene: TRBJ2-5
v_gene: TRBV29-1
abundance: -

CDR3aa: CSVEGTYRSGEPTTDTQYF
j_gene: TRBJ2-3
v_gene: TRBV29-1
abundance: -

CDR3aa: CSVDRTGELFF
j_gene: TRBJ2-2
v_gene: TRBV29-1
abundance: -

CDR3aa: CASIGNQETQYF
j_gene: TRBJ2-5
v_gene: TRBV6-2/TRBV6-3
abundance: -

CDR3aa: CASSSTGAEQYF
j_gene: TRBJ2-7
v_gene: TRBV28
abundance: -

CDR3aa: CASSQRVADTQYF
j_gene: TRBJ2-3
v_gene: TRBV19
abundance: -

CDR3aa: CASSLVSGAQVAKNIQYF
j_gene: TRBJ2-4
v_gene: TRBV7-8
abundance: -

CDR3aa: CASSPPTGQGYSEQYF
j_gene: TRBJ2-7
v_gene: TRBV28
abundance: -

CDR3aa: CSVGSGDGNEQFF
j_gene: TRBJ2-1
v_gene: TRBV29-1
abundance: -

CDR3aa: CSVEVGTGGDEQYF
j_gene: TRBJ2-7
v_gene: TRBV29-1
abundance: -

CDR3aa: CAWRQGWSNQPQHF
j_gene: TRBJ1-5
v_gene: TRBV30
abundance: -

CDR3aa: CSVHWGNSKVGNELFF
j_gene: TRBJ2-1
v_gene: TRBV29-1
abundance: -

CDR3aa: CASSYVRGNQPQHF
j_gene: TRBJ1-5
v_gene: TRBV6-1
abundance: -

CDR3aa: CASRDRTYNEQFF
j_gene: TRBJ2-1
v_gene: TRBV7-9
abundance: -

CDR3aa: CASSPGGGTEAFF
j_gene: TRBJ1-1
v_gene: TRBV4-3
abundance: -

CDR3aa: CASSPLFKGESSTDTQYF
j_gene: TRBJ2-3
v_gene: TRBV18
abundance: -

CDR3aa: CSVRTGANTGELFF
j_gene: TRBJ2-2
v_gene: TRBV29-1
abundance: -

CDR3aa: CASSRQGFGYTF
j_gene: TRBJ1-2
v_gene: TRBV7-2
abundance: -

CDR3aa: CASRPQGTYEQYF
j_gene: TRBJ2-7
v_gene: TRBV28
abundance: -

CDR3aa: CSVEGDTEYQETQYF
j_gene: TRBJ2-5
v_gene: TRBV29-1
abundance: -

CDR3aa: CSVDGQPYGYTF
j_gene: TRBJ1-2
v_gene: TRBV29-1
abundance: -

CDR3aa: CASSLSEYNEQFF
j_gene: TRBJ2-1
v_gene: TRBV5-5
abundance: -